This T cell receptor beta chain came from a study of Graves' ophthalmopathy and Graves' hyperthyroidism. A follow-up of 18 months without ophthalmopathy meant that hyperthyroidism was stable. Patients newly diagnosed with hyperthyroidism, under 2 months' duration, were aged 18 to 65, the study reports. Exclusion covered patients with other autoimmune diseases or uncontrolled infections (as well as pregnancy or lactation). Amplification of the TCR beta CDR3 regions used RNA transcripts (as template). RT-PCR was first run with HTBI primers, then multiplex PCR in a second round. TCRdb reanalysed the multiplex PCR reads using MiXCR and keeps one entry per CDR3 protein. In the table there are more than 300,000 distinct CDR3 sequences, less than 20% of which are singletons. The CDR3 spans 15 residues. The germline V gene encodes CDR1 MGHRA and CDR2 YSYEKL. With 2 bases removed from V and 7 bases from J, the gap between germline ends came to 15 bases.

This clonotype occurred many times. Its antigen is not known. Notes on the study in general: Appearing in blood as well were most expanded thyroid clonotypes above 0.001 frequency.

The TCR originated in a woman under 30 with stable Graves' hyperthyroidism. The chain combines TRBV4-1 with TRBJ1-5; D call uncertain. Sequenced: peripheral blood. Written as DNA, the CDR3 is TGCGCCAGCAGCCAACTCGCCGGCCACAAGCAGCCCCAGCATTTT. Protein: CASSQLAGHKQPQHF.